This T cell receptor beta chain stems from a study of siplizumab effects on memory and regulatory T cells. A remark on this clone: Its target is unknown.

Notes on the study in general: Proof of suppressive function in proliferating Tregs from siplizumab cultures was not established.

Germline lookup yields CDR1 SGHRS and CDR2 YFSETQ. This CDR3 region has 13 residues. V dropped 3 bases and J dropped 5 bases, with 9 bases sitting between them. Generated by immunoSEQ multiplex PCR, the TCRdb table keeps only in-frame clones and is missing some. The table includes 55,000 to 70,000 clones, 80% to 95% detected once. The receptor's source is a human donor in good health. V is TRBV5-1 and J is TRBJ2-1, with D possibly matching TRBD1 (6 bases). The sample comprised CD8+ T cells sorted from blood. The CDR3 loop is CASSSTGNNEQFF. The CDR3 DNA sequence: TGCGCCAGCAGCTCGACAGGAAACAATGAGCAGTTCTTC.